This entry lists 4 T cell receptor beta chains sequenced from one sample in a study of cytomegalovirus exposure and HLA in healthy donors. Generated by immunoSEQ multiplex PCR, the TCRdb table keeps only in-frame clones and is missing some. The table has 110,000 to 150,000 clones, almost 90% seen once. Sequencing was carried out using PBMCs. The receptors originated from a woman under 30 in good health and CMV-seropositive.

This clone was observed a handful of times. V usage is TRBV7-9 and J usage is TRBJ2-3, with D uncertain. Germline CDR1 and CDR2: SEHNR and FQNEAQ (reference sequence). The V gene lost 6 bases and the J gene lost 2 bases, with 12 bases spanning the gap. CDR3 length equals 14 residues. The DNA of the CDR3 is TGTGCCAGCAGGTCTGACTCCTTCACAGATACGCAGTATTTT. This sequence encodes CASRSDSFTDTQYF.

The CDR3 DNA follows: TGTGCCAGCAGGGGTACTAACACAGATACGCAGTATTTT. It encodes CASRGTNTDTQYF. The V and J genes are TRBV7-8 and TRBJ2-3, with D uncertain. The germline V gene encodes CDR1 SGHVS and CDR2 FQNEAQ. V gave up 6 bases and J gave up 2 bases, with 9 bases separating them. The CDR3 is 13 amino acids.

V usage is TRBV28 and J usage is TRBJ2-1; 10 bases map to TRBD2. This CDR3 has 14 amino acids. Looked up from germline, CDR1 is MDHEN and CDR2 is SYDVKM. J was trimmed by 11 bases and V by 3 bases; bases with no gene match: 7. The DNA of the CDR3 is TGTGCCAGCAGTTTGGGCGGGACTAGCGCTAAGCAGTTCTTC. As protein: CASSLGGTSAKQFF.

The chain joins TRBV7-6 to TRBJ2-7; D is perhaps TRBD1 (6 bases). The CDR3 is made up of 13 amino acids. Germline CDR1 reads SGHVS; CDR2 reads FNYEAQ. V was pared by 5 bases and J by 2 bases, with 10 bases between. The CDR3 sequence is CASSLDRAYEQYF. In DNA form, the CDR3 reads TGTGCCAGCAGCCTGGACAGAGCCTACGAGCAGTACTTC.